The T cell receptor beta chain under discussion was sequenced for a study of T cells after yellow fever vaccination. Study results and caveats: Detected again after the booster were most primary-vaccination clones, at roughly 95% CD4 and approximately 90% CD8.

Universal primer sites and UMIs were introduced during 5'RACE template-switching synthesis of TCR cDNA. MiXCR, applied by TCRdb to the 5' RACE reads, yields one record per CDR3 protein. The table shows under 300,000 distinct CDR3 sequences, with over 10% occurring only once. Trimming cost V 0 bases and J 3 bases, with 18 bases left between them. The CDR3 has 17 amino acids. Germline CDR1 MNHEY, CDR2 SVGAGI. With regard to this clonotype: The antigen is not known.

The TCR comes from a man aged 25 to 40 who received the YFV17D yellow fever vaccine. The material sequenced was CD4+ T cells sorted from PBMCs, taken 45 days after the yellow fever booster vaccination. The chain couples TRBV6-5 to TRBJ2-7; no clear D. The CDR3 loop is CASSYSLEPRTRYEQYF. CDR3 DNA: TGTGCCAGCAGTTACTCGCTTGAACCCCGGACCCGCTACGAGCAGTACTTC.